This entry describes one T cell receptor beta chain. Germline-derived CDR1 and CDR2 are SEHNR and FQNEAQ (reference sequence). This CDR3 has 16 residues. The V end lost 2 bases, the J end lost 5 bases, and 18 bases lay between the germline ends. Sequenced by immunoSEQ multiplex PCR; TCRdb stores in-frame clones only, minus some. The table lists 90,000 to 150,000 clones, roughly nine tenths of them singletons. The source of the sample is a study of control samples from healthy donors and cancer patients. This receptor was obtained from a man aged 45-65 years in good health. The J gene is TRBJ1-2, the V gene TRBV7-9; D unresolved. The material sequenced was blood. The DNA of the CDR3 is TGTGCCAGCAGCTTATCCGTTGTAGCAAATAAGTATGGCTACACCTTC. It translates to CASSLSVVANKYGYTF.